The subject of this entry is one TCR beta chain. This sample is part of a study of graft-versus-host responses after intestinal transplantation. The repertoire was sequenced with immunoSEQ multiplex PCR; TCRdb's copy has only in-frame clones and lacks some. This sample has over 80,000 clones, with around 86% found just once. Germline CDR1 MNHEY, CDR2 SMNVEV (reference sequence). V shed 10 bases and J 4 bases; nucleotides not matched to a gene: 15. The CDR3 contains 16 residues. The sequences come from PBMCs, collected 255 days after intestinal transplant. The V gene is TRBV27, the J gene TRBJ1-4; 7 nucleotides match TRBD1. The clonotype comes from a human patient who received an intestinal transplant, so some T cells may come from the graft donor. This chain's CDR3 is CATRTRQGGVNEKLFF. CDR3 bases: TGTGCCACCAGGACCCGACAGGGCGGGGTTAATGAAAAACTGTTTTTT.